The source of this T cell receptor (beta chain) is a study of control samples from healthy donors and cancer patients. CDR1 is PRHDT, CDR2 FYEKMQ, per germline (reference sequence). V was pared by 4 bases and J by 5 bases, with 14 bases between. This CDR3 is 14 amino acids long. Sequencing used immunoSEQ multiplex PCR; TCRdb keeps in-frame clones, though not all of them. This table has just under 65,000 clones, 75% to 85% appearing once. Sequencing was done on a sample of blood. This sequence was found in a man aged 40-49 years in good health. The chain is built from TRBV13 and TRBJ2-5; weak D call: TRBD2 (5 bases). The CDR3 nucleotides read TGTGCCAGCAGCTCGGACCCCCGCGGGGAGACCCAGTACTTC. Translated: CASSSDPRGETQYF.